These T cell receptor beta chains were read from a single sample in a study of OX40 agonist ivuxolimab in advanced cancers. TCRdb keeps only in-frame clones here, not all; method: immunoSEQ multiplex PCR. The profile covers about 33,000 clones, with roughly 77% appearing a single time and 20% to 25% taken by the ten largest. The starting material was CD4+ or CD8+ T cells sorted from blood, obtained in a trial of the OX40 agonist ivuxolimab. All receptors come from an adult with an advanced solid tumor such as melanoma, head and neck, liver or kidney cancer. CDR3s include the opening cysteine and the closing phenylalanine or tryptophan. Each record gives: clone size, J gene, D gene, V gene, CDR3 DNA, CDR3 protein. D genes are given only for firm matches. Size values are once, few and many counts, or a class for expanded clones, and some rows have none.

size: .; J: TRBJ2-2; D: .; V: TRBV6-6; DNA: TGTGCCAGCAGTACCACCGGGGAGCTGTTTTTT; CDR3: CASSTTGELFF
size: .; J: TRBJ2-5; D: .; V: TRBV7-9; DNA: TGTGCCAGCAGTCGGGATTGGAACGGGGCCCAGTACTTC; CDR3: CASSRDWNGAQYF
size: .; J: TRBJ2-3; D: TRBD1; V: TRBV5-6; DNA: TGTGCCAGCAGCCGTGCCGGGACAGGGGCAGATACGCAGTATTTT; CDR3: CASSRAGTGADTQYF
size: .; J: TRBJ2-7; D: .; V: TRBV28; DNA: TGTGCCAGCAGTTTCCCCGGGGGCTCCGAGCAGTACTTC; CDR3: CASSFPGGSEQYF
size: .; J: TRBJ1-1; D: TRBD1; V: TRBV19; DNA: TGTGCCAGTAAGGAAGGGACAGGGGGTAAGGATGAAGCTTTCTTT; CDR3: CASKEGTGGKDEAFF
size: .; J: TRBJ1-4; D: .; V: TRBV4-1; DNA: TGCGCCAGCAGCACCCGGACCCCAGCAACTAATGAAAAACTGTTTTTT; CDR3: CASSTRTPATNEKLFF
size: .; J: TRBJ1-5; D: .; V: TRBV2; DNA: TGTGCCAGCAAAGATGATAGCAATCAGCCCCAGCATTTT; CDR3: CASKDDSNQPQHF
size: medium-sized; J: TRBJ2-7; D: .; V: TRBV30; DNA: TGTGCCTGGAGTATCGGACAGCGCTACGAGCAGTACTTC; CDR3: CAWSIGQRYEQYF
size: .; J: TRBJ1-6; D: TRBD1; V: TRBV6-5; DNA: TGTGCCAGCAGTTACGACAGGGATTCACCCCTCCACTTT; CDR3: CASSYDRDSPLHF
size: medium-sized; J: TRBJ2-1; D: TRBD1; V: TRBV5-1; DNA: TGCGCCAGCAGCTATAGACAGGGTTTGGGCAATGAGCAGTTCTTC; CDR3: CASSYRQGLGNEQFF